Listed here are 10 T cell receptor beta chains from one sample, sequenced in a study of blood T cell repertoires in COVID-19. Here immunoSEQ multiplex PCR was the method, and the copy in TCRdb shows in-frame clones only, minus some. The sample shows tens of thousands of clones, more than 75% of them seen only once. Sequenced sample: peripheral blood. Receptors were obtained from a human donor in a cohort sampled during active COVID-19.

The chain carries TRBV30 and TRBJ2-5; 8 bases match TRBD2. The CDR3 runs to 12 residues. CDR1 and CDR2 from the germline V gene are GTSNPN and SVGIG (reference sequence). V lost 4 bases, J lost 4 bases, and 2 bases stayed unmatched. The DNA for the CDR3 is TGTGCCTGGAACCTAGCGGGAGAGACCCAGTACTTC. Its translation: CAWNLAGETQYF.

V gene TRBV29-1 combines with J gene TRBJ2-5; TRBD1 agrees at 7 bases. From germline, CDR1 is SQVTM and CDR2 ANQGSEA. The CDR3 runs to 12 residues. V gave up 7 bases and J gave up 5 bases; unmatched junction bases: 7. CDR3 sequence (DNA): TGCAGCGAAAGAGGGGGCGGGGAGACCCAGTACTTC. Translated: CSERGGGETQYF.

The gene calls are TRBV12-1 and TRBJ2-7; TRBD2, the D gene given by the table, was not confirmed from the DNA. TRBV12-1 is shown as a pseudogene. The CDR3 runs to 16 residues. As DNA, the CDR3 is TGTGCCAGCAGCTTTGATCCCGGGAATGATCACTACGAGCAGTACTTC. This encodes CASSFDPGNDHYEQYF.

The J gene is TRBJ2-3, the V gene TRBV5-1; TRBD2 matches at 8 bases. The germline V gene has CDR1 SGHRS and CDR2 YFSETQ. Trimming took 7 bases from V and 4 from J; bases not matched to a gene: 8. The CDR3 contains 14 residues. The CDR3 nucleotides read TGCGCCAGCCGAAGCGGGAGCGGTGCAGATACGCAGTATTTT. Its protein product is CASRSGSGADTQYF.

CDR3 in amino acids: CASSVRASPSDEQFF. The CDR3 coding sequence is TGTGCCAGCAGCGTACGCGCTAGCCCTTCGGATGAGCAGTTCTTC. The chain joins TRBV9 to TRBJ2-1; D possibly corresponds to TRBD2 (5 bases). Looked up from germline, CDR1 is SGDLS and CDR2 is YYNGEE. V lost 1 base and J 8 bases, leaving 16 bases between the germline ends. CDR3 size: 15 residues. Full variable domain (missing parts from reference TRBV9 and TRBJ2-1): DSGVTQTPKHLITATGQRVTLRCSPRSGDLSVYWYQQSLDQGLQFLIQYYNGEERAKGNILERFSAQQFPDLHSELNLSSLELGDSALYFCASSVRASPSDEQFFGPGTRLTVL.

This clone was seen once. This sequence joins TRBV18 and TRBJ2-1; D is ambiguous. This CDR3 has 16 amino acids. CDR1 KGHSH and CDR2 LQKENI come from the germline V gene. Trimming took off 0 bases at V and 2 bases at J, with 11 bases between the two ends. CDR3 nucleotides: TGTGCCAGCTCACCACCGTCAGGATCAACCTACAATGAGCAGTTCTTC. Translating it yields CASSPPSGSTYNEQFF.

This chain connects TRBV28 to TRBJ1-5; 10 bases line up with TRBD1. J gave up 6 bases and V 5 bases, and 7 bases lay outside the gene matches. CDR3 size: 15 residues. CDR1 and CDR2 (germline): MDHEN, SYDVKM. Here the CDR3 DNA reads TGTGCCAGCAGTACGACAGGGGGCCAAGGTCAGCCCCAGCATTTT. The encoded protein is CASSTTGGQGQPQHF.

The rearrangement uses TRBV19 and TRBJ2-5, with D perhaps matching TRBD2 (6 bases). V was cut by 4 bases and J by 2 bases, with 14 bases left in between. The CDR3 has 15 residues. Germline V gene data show CDR1 as LNHDA and CDR2 as SQIVND (reference sequence). Written as DNA, the CDR3 is TGTGCCAGTAGTACCTCCCCCGGGGGTCAAGAGACCCAGTACTTC. It specifies CASSTSPGGQETQYF.

The chain uses TRBV28 and TRBJ1-3; 8 positions match TRBD1. This CDR3 has 18 amino acids. Losses at the gene ends were 7 bases for V and 3 bases for J; bases not matched to a gene: 17. Per the germline V gene, CDR1 is MDHEN and CDR2 is SYDVKM. The CDR3 sequence: CASIALGRTGKYGNTIYF. The CDR3 nucleotides read TGTGCCAGCATTGCCCTGGGGAGGACAGGGAAGTATGGAAACACCATATATTTT.

This chain uses TRBV28 with TRBJ2-1; 12 bases are shared with TRBD2. The germline V gene has CDR1 MDHEN and CDR2 SYDVKM. Germline trimming cut 10 bases from V and 8 bases from J; bases unmatched to any gene: 6. The CDR3 sequence is 13 residues long. The CDR3: CATRTSGKYEQFF. In DNA form, the CDR3 reads TGTGCCACTCGGACTAGCGGGAAATATGAGCAGTTCTTC.